One sample yielded the 6 T cell receptor beta chains listed below, sequenced in a study of T cell responses to AZD1222 COVID-19 vaccine. The table came from immunoSEQ multiplex PCR; TCRdb's copy has only in-frame clones and leaves some out. The table has approximately 74,000 clones, roughly 83% seen once; the top ten hold roughly 25%. The sample was peripheral blood, taken 28 days after the second AZD1222 dose. The source of these receptors is an adult who received the AZD1222 COVID-19 vaccine.

In its sample, this clone was seen once. Here the CDR3 reads CASSQGASGNGYTF. CDR3 sequence (DNA): TGTGCCAGCAGTCAGGGGGCATCGGGCAATGGCTACACCTTC. The chain is built from TRBV6-5 and TRBJ1-2, with 8 bases aligning to TRBD1. Trimming removed 5 bases from V and 6 bases from J; junction bases left unmatched: 8. The CDR3 length is 14 residues. From germline, CDR1 is MNHEY and CDR2 SVGAGI.

In its sample, this clone was seen a few times. The V gene is TRBV11-3, the J gene TRBJ2-3, with D possibly TRBD2 on 6 matching bases. There are 14 residues in the CDR3. V lost 1 base and J lost 4, with 9 bases in between. CDR1 is SGHNT, CDR2 YENEEA, per germline. The CDR3 coding sequence is TGTGCCAGCAGCTTAGGTGGGGAGGCAGATACGCAGTATTTT. Translating it yields CASSLGGEADTQYF.

J is TRBJ2-5 and V is TRBV10-1; no firm D call. V lost 11 bases and J lost 6, with 16 bases in between. Germline-derived CDR1 and CDR2 are WNHNN and SYGVQD (reference sequence). CDR3 size: 12 residues. CDR3 bases: TGCGCCGGACCACCCCCAGGACAGACCCAGTACTTC. This sequence encodes CAGPPPGQTQYF.

The rearrangement joins TRBV3-1 (or the pseudogene TRBV3-2) to TRBJ2-7; D unresolved. This CDR3 spans 14 amino acids. V lost 2 bases and J lost 0, with 8 bases in between. Germline lookup yields CDR1 LGHDT and CDR2 YNNKEL (reference sequence). CDR3 residues: CASSQTSGSYEQYF. The CDR3 bases are TGTGCCAGCAGCCAAACGTCGGGCTCCTACGAGCAGTACTTC.

This chain uses TRBV18 with TRBJ1-5; the D is unclear. The CDR3 consists of 15 residues. V was clipped by 3 bases and J by 1 base, with 10 bases between them. Germline-derived CDR1 and CDR2 are KGHSH and LQKENI. This CDR3 is CASSPAEGSNQPQHF. The CDR3 bases are TGTGCCAGCTCACCCGCAGAAGGGAGCAATCAGCCCCAGCATTTT.

The V and J genes are TRBV19 and TRBJ2-1, with a weak D call TRBD2 (5 bases). This CDR3 contains 14 residues. With 3 bases removed from V and 9 bases from J, the gap between germline ends came to 15 bases. Germline V gene sequence: CDR1 LNHDA, CDR2 SQIVND (reference sequence). The CDR3 loop is CASSMSRGWIEQFF. The CDR3 DNA follows: TGTGCCAGTAGTATGAGTCGGGGTTGGATTGAGCAGTTCTTC.